The rows below give T cell receptor beta chains drawn from one sample of a study of T cells in Graves' hyperthyroidism and ophthalmopathy. TCRdb reprocessed the multiplex PCR reads with MiXCR, giving one entry per CDR3 protein. The sample consists of fewer than 450,000 distinct CDR3 sequences, about a sixth of them appearing once. The sample consisted of blood. The receptors derive from a woman aged 25 to 39 with Graves' hyperthyroidism that later progressed to Graves' ophthalmopathy. Each CDR3 is given with its conserved first and last residue. D genes are given only for firm matches. Some rows mark clone size as missing; the rest say once, few, many or name a class of expanded clone.

>many|TRBV4-1|TRBD1|TRBJ1-6
TGCGCCAGCAGCCAAGAAGCGACAGGGGGCGTCCGCTATAATTCACCCCTCCACTTT
CASSQEATGGVRYNSPLHF
>many|TRBV9|TRBD2|TRBJ2-3
TGTGCCAGCAGCTTACAGGGACTAGCGCGCACAGATACGCAGTATTTT
CASSLQGLARTDTQYF
>few|TRBV5-5|-|TRBJ2-7
TGTGCCAGCAGCTTGTACGGAGCTTCCTACGAGCAGTACTTC
CASSLYGASYEQYF
>few|TRBV6-2/TRBV6-3|TRBD2|TRBJ2-1
TGTGCCAGCAGTGTGGGAGCGGGGGGGCTGTACAATGAGCAGTTCTTC
CASSVGAGGLYNEQFF
>few|TRBV5-1|-|TRBJ1-3
TGCGCCAGCAGCCCTGGAAGGTCAGTCTCTGGAAACACCATATATTTT
CASSPGRSVSGNTIYF
>-|TRBV7-9|TRBD2|TRBJ2-1
TGTGCCAGCAGCTACCTCCGGGGGGGCATGGATGAGCAGTTCTTC
CASSYLRGGMDEQFF
>many|TRBV30|TRBD2|TRBJ2-1
TGTGCCTGGAAAACTAGCGGGATAATCAATGAGCAGTTCTTC
CAWKTSGIINEQFF
>many|TRBV11-2|-|TRBJ2-7
TGTGCCAGCAGCCCCCGCCAGGGATTCACCTACGAGCAGTACTTC
CASSPRQGFTYEQYF
>few|TRBV4-2|-|TRBJ2-7
TGTGCCAGCAGCCACGACGGGGGCTACGAGCAGTACTTC
CASSHDGGYEQYF
>-|TRBV20-1|TRBD1|TRBJ2-1
TGCAGTGCTAGAGTCAGGACAGGGAATTCCTACAATGAGCAGTTCTTC
CSARVRTGNSYNEQFF
>many|TRBV28|TRBD1|TRBJ1-2
TGTGCCAGCAGTTTATTGAGCCTGAGACAGGGCGGCTACACCTTC
CASSLLSLRQGGYTF
>few|TRBV9|TRBD1|TRBJ2-7
TGTGCCAGCAGCCCGGGACAGCGACGATCCTACGAGCAGTACTTC
CASSPGQRRSYEQYF
>many|TRBV18|-|TRBJ1-3
TGTGCCAGCTCAGCACTGTCCGGGGTTACGAGCTCTGGAAACACCATATATTTT
CASSALSGVTSSGNTIYF
>many|TRBV30|-|TRBJ1-1
TGTGCCTACCTTACAGGGTACGGGACTGAAGCTTTCTTT
CAYLTGYGTEAFF
>many|TRBV27|-|TRBJ2-5
TGTGCCAGCGCACAGGGTAGGAGCGAGACCCAGTACTTC
CASAQGRSETQYF
>few|TRBV3-1|TRBD1|TRBJ1-2
TGTGCCAGCAGCCAAGGACTAGGACAGGGATTCGTCTATGGCTACACCTTC
CASSQGLGQGFVYGYTF
>-|TRBV27|-|TRBJ2-5
TGTGCCAGCATCGGTCCGGACCAAGAGACCCAGTACTTC
CASIGPDQETQYF
>many|TRBV20-1|TRBD2|TRBJ2-1
TGCAGTGCTGGAACTAGCGGGAGACGCGGGTCCTACAATGAGCAGTTCTTC
CSAGTSGRRGSYNEQFF
>few|TRBV24-1|-|TRBJ2-7
TGTGCCACCAGTGATTCCGAGGGGGAGCCCTACGAGCAGTGCTTC
CATSDSEGEPYEQCF
>few|TRBV10-3|-|TRBJ1-1
TGTGCCGTCCAGGGGAACACTGAAGCTTTCTTT
CAVQGNTEAFF
>many|TRBV11-2|TRBD2|TRBJ2-1
TGTGCCAGCAGCTTACCCCCGGAATATGGCGGGAGGAATGAGCAGTTCTTC
CASSLPPEYGGRNEQFF
>many|TRBV9|-|TRBJ1-1
TGTGCCAGCAGCGTAGACGATACAGGGTTGGACACTGAAGCTTTCTTT
CASSVDDTGLDTEAFF
>-|TRBV12-5|TRBD1|TRBJ2-1
TGTGCTAGTGGTCACGGGACAGGGGGCTTTCATGAGCAGTTCTTC
CASGHGTGGFHEQFF
>many|TRBV30|-|TRBJ2-7
TGTGCCTGGAGTGTACAGGGATCCTCCTACGAGCAGTACTTC
CAWSVQGSSYEQYF
>-|TRBV6-5|-|TRBJ2-5
TGTGCCAGCAGTTTGGGCGGGATGTTTGAGACCCAGTACTTC
CASSLGGMFETQYF
>few|TRBV19|-|TRBJ2-5
TGTGCCAGTAACAAGGGGACGGAGACCCAGTACTTC
CASNKGTETQYF
>few|TRBV2|-|TRBJ2-1
TGTGCCAGCAGCGGACAGCACAATGAGCAGTTCTTC
CASSGQHNEQFF
>many|TRBV18|-|TRBJ1-1
TGTGCCAGCTCACCACCAGGGTCAGGCACTGAAGCTTTCTTT
CASSPPGSGTEAFF
>many|TRBV30|TRBD1|TRBJ2-5
TGTGCCTGGAGTAGGGGGCGGGAGACCCAGTACTTC
CAWSRGRETQYF
>few|TRBV9|-|TRBJ2-7
TGTGCCAGCAGCGACGCCGGGGACTCCTACGAGCAGTACTTC
CASSDAGDSYEQYF
>many|TRBV5-5|TRBD1|TRBJ1-1
TGTGCCAGCAGCTTGGGGACAGGGGCTTTCTTT
CASSLGTGAFF
>many|TRBV11-2|-|TRBJ2-2
TGTGCCAGCACCCGTACAGTGGGGGGGCGGGCCGGGGAGCTGTTTTTT
CASTRTVGGRAGELFF
>-|TRBV5-6|-|TRBJ1-1
TGTGCCAGCAGCGGAAAGGGCGGGAACACTGAAGCTTTCTTT
CASSGKGGNTEAFF
>many|TRBV7-9|-|TRBJ1-4
TGTGCCAGCAGCTTACCGGCGGAGGTTAATGAAAAACTGTTTTTT
CASSLPAEVNEKLFF
>many|TRBV28|-|TRBJ1-4
TGTGCCAGCAGTCCTCCCGGGGAGACAACTGAAAAACTGTTTTTT
CASSPPGETTEKLFF
>-|TRBV30|-|TRBJ1-2
TGTGCCTGGAGCCAACCGACTTACCCCTCCGCCCATGGCTACACCTTC
CAWSQPTYPSAHGYTF
>many|TRBV2|-|TRBJ1-2
TGTGCCAGCAGTGATGACAGCTCCTTCTATGGCTACACCTTC
CASSDDSSFYGYTF
>many|TRBV4-2|TRBD1|TRBJ1-2
TGTGCCAGCAGCCAAGTTGGGGACAGGTACGGCTACACCTTC
CASSQVGDRYGYTF
>-|TRBV14|-|TRBJ2-7
TGTGCCAGCAGCCAAGCCTCAGGGGGGCTAGCGGGCTACGAGCAGTACTTC
CASSQASGGLAGYEQYF
>many|TRBV19|-|TRBJ1-1
TGTGCCAGTAGTATGCGAACGTCGTACGACACTGAAGCTTTCTTT
CASSMRTSYDTEAFF
>many|TRBV7-2|TRBD1|TRBJ2-1
TGTGCCAGCAGTAAAGGACAGGGTAACAATGAGCAGTTCTTC
CASSKGQGNNEQFF
>many|TRBV5-1|TRBD2|TRBJ2-3
TGCGCCAGCAGCTTGGAAGCGGGAGCGAATTCAGATACGCAGTATTTT
CASSLEAGANSDTQYF
>-|TRBV6-1|-|TRBJ2-2
TGTGCCAGCACTGATAGTGGGGGCACCGGGGAGCTGTTTTTT
CASTDSGGTGELFF
>-|TRBV7-2|TRBD2|TRBJ2-1
TGTGCCAGCAGCCCATCGGGACTAGCGGGAGCGGTGGAGCAGTTCTTC
CASSPSGLAGAVEQFF
>once|TRBV6-6|-|TRBJ2-4
TGTGCCAGCATTTACTCGGGCGAGGGAGCCAAAAACATTCAGTACTTC
CASIYSGEGAKNIQYF